A single sample is the source of the 20 T cell receptor beta chains below, sequenced in a study of shared clonotypes between healthy human individuals. TCRdb's table, derived via immunoSEQ multiplex PCR, lists solely in-frame clones and lacks some. The sample holds 650,000 to 750,000 clones, 72% seen once. The sample taken for sequencing was memory CD4+ T cells sorted from blood. As for subset: CD45RA-negative fraction. These receptors originate from a woman aged 25 to 39 in good health.

V is TRBV27 and J is TRBJ2-1; D is possibly TRBD1 (5 bases). The length of the CDR3 is 14 residues. The V end was cut by 3 bases, the J end by 2 bases, with 8 bases between. CDR1 and CDR2 (germline): MNHEY, SMNVEV (reference sequence). This CDR3 is CASSLAGTYNEQFF. For the CDR3, the DNA is TGTGCCAGCAGTTTGGCAGGGACCTACAATGAGCAGTTCTTC.

J is TRBJ1-5 and V is TRBV28; 12 bases match TRBD1. CDR1 is MDHEN and CDR2 is SYDVKM in the germline V gene. Trimming cost V 6 bases and J 6 bases; bases outside gene matches: 3. This CDR3 has 14 residues. CDR3 coding DNA: TGTGCCAGCAGGGGACAGGGGGCCTCTCAGCCCCAGCATTTT. Translation: CASRGQGASQPQHF. The full variable domain, rest sourced from reference TRBV28 and TRBJ1-5, is DVKVTQSSRYLVKRTGEKVFLECVQDMDHENMFWYRQDPGLGLRLIYFSYDVKMKEKGDIPEGYSVSREKKERFSLILESASTNQTSMYLCASRGQGASQPQHFGDGTRLSIL.

This clone was seen repeatedly, ten times or more. The CDR3 nucleotides read TGTGCCAGCAGCATAGGACAGACAGATACGCAGTATTTT. It translates to CASSIGQTDTQYF. This chain joins TRBV11-3 and TRBJ2-3; the D gene is possibly TRBD1 (6 bases). CDR3 length equals 13 residues. The germline gives CDR1 SGHNT, CDR2 YENEEA. The V end lost 5 bases, the J end lost 3 bases, and 9 bases lay between the germline ends.

The chain recombines TRBV19 with TRBJ1-4; D is ambiguous. The CDR3 spans 16 residues. Trimming removed 1 base from V and 8 bases from J, with 17 bases in between. CDR1 and CDR2 (germline): LNHDA, SQIVND (reference sequence). CDR3 region: CASSIVHSAFREKLFF. The CDR3, as DNA: TGTGCCAGTAGTATAGTGCACTCGGCTTTTCGGGAAAAACTGTTTTTT.

This clone showed up many times. The J gene is TRBJ1-3, the V gene TRBV6-1; 8 nucleotides line up with TRBD1. Germline CDR1 and CDR2: MNHNS and SASEGT. The CDR3 is 17 residues long. V trimming: 3 bases; J trimming: 2 bases; junction bases outside the gene matches: 9. The CDR3 DNA follows: TGTGCCAGCAGTGACCAGACAGGGGAAGGACCTGGAAACACCATATATTTT. Translated: CASSDQTGEGPGNTIYF.

The chain couples TRBV7-2 to TRBJ2-7; D is unresolved. V dropped 4 bases and J dropped 2 bases, with 9 bases sitting between them. The CDR3 consists of 13 residues. Germline V gives CDR1 SGHTA, CDR2 FQGNSA. The chain's CDR3 is CASSSRTAYEQYF. The DNA for the CDR3 is TGTGCCAGCAGCTCGCGGACGGCCTACGAGCAGTACTTC.

J is TRBJ1-5 and V is TRBV6-6; 9 bases line up with TRBD1. Trimming took 8 bases from V and 7 from J; bases not matched to a gene: 6. The CDR3 spans 13 residues. The germline CDR1 and CDR2 sequences are MNHNY and SVGAGI (reference sequence). CDR3 sequence (DNA): TGTGCCAGCGGGACAGGGTCCCGGCAGCCCCAGCATTTT. Residues: CASGTGSRQPQHF.

The rearrangement uses TRBV28 and TRBJ2-7, with D possibly matching TRBD2 (6 bases). This CDR3 is built from 12 residues. Germline V gives CDR1 MDHEN, CDR2 SYDVKM. Trimming removed 8 bases from V and 6 bases from J, with 14 bases in between. CDR3 sequence (DNA): TGTGCCAGCTGTCGGAGGGCCAGCGAGCAGTACTTC. This sequence encodes CASCRRASEQYF.

The V call is TRBV5-1, the J call TRBJ1-2, with a tentative D call TRBD1 (6 bases). With 4 bases removed from V and 8 bases from J, the gap between germline ends came to 15 bases. Looked up from germline, CDR1 is SGHRS and CDR2 is YFSETQ. The CDR3 has 13 amino acids. DNA of the CDR3: TGCGCCAGCAGCGAACCGACAGGAGACGGCTACACCTTC. Translation gives CASSEPTGDGYTF.

The V and J genes are TRBV28 and TRBJ2-3, with D possibly TRBD2 on 7 matching bases. CDR1 is MDHEN and CDR2 is SYDVKM in the germline V gene. Trimming left V 6 bases short and J 3 bases short, with 22 bases between. The CDR3 consists of 17 residues. CDR3 loop: CASRPPGGRGRTDTQYF. The CDR3 DNA sequence: TGTGCCAGCAGACCCCCCGGGGGGCGTGGAAGGACAGATACGCAGTATTTT.

This clone was seen a handful of times. The chain is built from TRBV5-4 and TRBJ2-1; D is possibly TRBD2 (5 bases). This CDR3 has 13 amino acids. The V end lost 2 bases, the J end lost 7 bases, and 10 bases lay between the germline ends. In germline, CDR1 is SGHNT, CDR2 YYREEE (reference sequence). The CDR3 protein is CASSLTTGNEQFF. CDR3 nucleotides: TGTGCCAGCAGCTTAACCACGGGGAATGAGCAGTTCTTC.

This clone came up a few times. V gene TRBV30 combines with J gene TRBJ1-1; a possible D gene is TRBD1 (5 bases). The CDR3 extends over 15 amino acids. V lost 8 bases to trimming and J lost 4 bases, with 23 bases between them. Germline V CDR1 and CDR2: GTSNPN, SVGIG (reference sequence). In nucleotides, the CDR3 is TGTGCCCGCAGCGGGGGGGAAGGGAAGGGCACTGAAGCTTTCTTT. Its translation: CARSGGEGKGTEAFF.

The chain couples TRBV29-1 to TRBJ2-3; 7 positions agree with TRBD2. Germline CDR1 is SQVTM and CDR2 is ANQGSEA. The CDR3 totals 16 residues. V lost 0 bases and J lost 4; bases outside the gene matches: 10. The CDR3 protein is CSVEEYGGGPPDTQYF. Written as DNA, the CDR3 is TGCAGCGTTGAAGAATACGGGGGAGGGCCCCCAGATACGCAGTATTTT.

The chain recombines TRBV28 with TRBJ2-3; D is undetermined. Germline assignment: CDR1 MDHEN and CDR2 SYDVKM. This CDR3 comprises 14 residues. V shed 5 bases and J shed 1 base, with 10 bases lying between them. The CDR3 protein is CASSLPFGTDTQYF. CDR3 DNA sequence: TGTGCCAGCAGTCTACCATTCGGCACAGATACGCAGTATTTT.

This clone was seen a handful of times. V and J are TRBV14 and TRBJ1-1, with D uncertain. Trimming shortened V by 4 bases and J by 1 base, and 7 bases separated the two germline ends. Germline-derived CDR1 and CDR2 are SGHDN and FVKESK. The CDR3 contains 13 residues. As DNA, the CDR3 is TGTGCCAGCAGCCTTCTCCAGAACACTGAAGCTTTCTTT. Encoded protein: CASSLLQNTEAFF.

V usage is TRBV30 and J usage is TRBJ2-5; 9 nucleotides align to TRBD1. CDR1 and CDR2 (germline): GTSNPN, SVGIG (reference sequence). The CDR3 length is 15 residues. Trimming took 1 base from V and 1 from J; bases not matched to a gene: 4. In DNA, the CDR3 is TGTGCCTGGAGTGCCAACAGGGGGCTCCAAGAGACCCAGTACTTC. Its protein is CAWSANRGLQETQYF.

About this clone itself: Distinct nucleotide sequences in the sample also encode this CDR3. This chain connects TRBV27 to TRBJ2-7; D could derive from TRBD1 or TRBD2 (5 bases each). Germline V gives CDR1 MNHEY, CDR2 SMNVEV (reference sequence). The CDR3 sequence is 18 residues long. V was pared by 0 bases and J by 2 bases, with 20 bases between. Here the CDR3 reads CASSLSPLTGTRTYEQYF. CDR3 DNA: TGTGCCAGCAGTTTATCCCCTCTAACCGGGACCCGAACCTACGAGCAGTACTTC.

This chain connects TRBV29-1 to TRBJ1-2; D possibly corresponds to TRBD1 (5 bases). CDR3 length equals 16 residues. Looked up from germline, CDR1 is SQVTM and CDR2 is ANQGSEA. The V and J ends lost 0 bases and 5 bases respectively, with 19 bases between them. The CDR3 region has the DNA TGCAGCGTTGAAGATCTGGGAGGGAGGGGCTTATATGGCTACACCTTC. It codes for CSVEDLGGRGLYGYTF.

This clone was seen only a few times. V and J are TRBV5-1 and TRBJ2-2, with D possibly matching TRBD2 (6 bases). Trimming took off 4 bases at V and 3 bases at J, with 16 bases between the two ends. Germline loops: CDR1 SGHRS, CDR2 YFSETQ. CDR3 length: 16 amino acids. In DNA form, the CDR3 reads TGCGCCAGCAGCCCCTACGGGACTCAACACACCGGGGAGCTGTTTTTT. Amino acid sequence: CASSPYGTQHTGELFF.

V usage is TRBV19 and J usage is TRBJ2-1; 7 bases line up with TRBD2. The CDR3 is 17 residues long. Germline CDR1 and CDR2: LNHDA and SQIVND (reference sequence). J gave up 3 bases and V 2 bases, and 10 bases lay outside the gene matches. The CDR3 coding sequence is TGTGCCAGTAGTATATGGGGAGGGAGTACCCGCTACAATGAGCAGTTCTTC. It codes for CASSIWGGSTRYNEQFF.